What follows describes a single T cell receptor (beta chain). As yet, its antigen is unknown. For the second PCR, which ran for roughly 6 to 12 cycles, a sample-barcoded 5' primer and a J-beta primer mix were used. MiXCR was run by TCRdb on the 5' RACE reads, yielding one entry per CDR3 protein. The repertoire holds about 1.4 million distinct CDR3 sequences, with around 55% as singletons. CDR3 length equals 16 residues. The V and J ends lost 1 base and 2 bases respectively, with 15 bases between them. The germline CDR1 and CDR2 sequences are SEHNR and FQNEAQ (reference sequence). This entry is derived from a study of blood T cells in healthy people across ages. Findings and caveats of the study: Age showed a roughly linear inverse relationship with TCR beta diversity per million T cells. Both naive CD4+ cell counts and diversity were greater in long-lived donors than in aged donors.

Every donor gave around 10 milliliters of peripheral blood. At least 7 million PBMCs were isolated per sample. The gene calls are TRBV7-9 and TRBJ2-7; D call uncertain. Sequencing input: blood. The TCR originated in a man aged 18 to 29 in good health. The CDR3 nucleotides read TGTGCCAGCAGCTTAGGGCGAGCCGCCAGACCCTACGAGCAGTACTTC. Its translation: CASSLGRAARPYEQYF.